This T cell receptor (beta chain) was identified during a study of cytomegalovirus exposure and HLA in healthy donors. Findings and caveats of the study: As immune exposure information, only CMV serostatus was available.

The CDR3 has 15 residues. With 5 bases clipped from V and 0 bases from J, the junction kept 6 bases outside the gene matches. Looked up from germline, CDR1 is SGHAT and CDR2 is FQNNGV. Vbeta (60) and Jbeta (13) primers were used in the PCR. Using immunoSEQ multiplex PCR, the repertoire was profiled, and TCRdb retains in-frame clones only, with some absent. The repertoire includes some 140,000 clones, about four fifths of them detected once, and around 3.1% sits in the top ten. This clone was recorded once. The antigen is not known. This chain links TRBV11-2 with TRBJ1-1; 7 bases are shared with TRBD1. The receptor comes from a female donor in good health and CMV-seronegative. The sequencing sample was made of PBMCs. Here the CDR3 DNA reads TGTGCCAGCAGCCCGATACAGGGGATGAACACTGAAGCTTTCTTT. Translated, it gives CASSPIQGMNTEAFF.